Presented here are 17 T cell receptor beta chains from one specimen sequenced in a study of T cell changes during pregnancy in multiple sclerosis. Some clones are missing from TCRdb's copy, which holds only in-frame ones; the method was immunoSEQ multiplex PCR. The table lists some 76,000 clones, 80% to 95% of them singletons. The material was CD4+ T cells from peripheral blood mononuclear cells, obtained after pregnancy. These receptors all stem from a female donor with multiple sclerosis, enrolled in a pregnancy study.

The V and J genes are TRBV7-2 and TRBJ2-7, with 11 bases matching TRBD2. Germline CDR1 SGHTA, CDR2 FQGNSA. The J segment lost 2 bases and the V segment lost 3 bases, leaving 3 bases of the junction unmatched. This CDR3 spans 15 amino acids. Here the CDR3 DNA reads TGTGCCAGCAGCTTGACTAGCGGGGCCGCCTACGAGCAGTACTTC. Translated, it gives CASSLTSGAAYEQYF.

The rearrangement uses TRBV19 and TRBJ2-7; D might be TRBD2 (7 bases). V was shortened by 2 bases and J by 0 bases, with 11 bases between the two germline ends. The CDR3 length is 15 residues. CDR1 and CDR2 from the germline V gene are LNHDA and SQIVND (reference sequence). The CDR3 sequence: CASSITGGRSYEQYF. The CDR3 DNA reads as TGTGCCAGTAGTATAACGGGGGGCCGCTCCTACGAGCAGTACTTC.

This clone turned up a few times. The chain uses TRBV28 and TRBJ1-1, with D tentatively TRBD1 (5 bases). This CDR3 spans 12 amino acids. V was shortened by 7 bases and J by 8 bases, with 14 bases between the two germline ends. Germline CDR1 MDHEN, CDR2 SYDVKM. CDR3 protein: CASMGGTGEAFF. DNA of the CDR3: TGTGCCAGCATGGGGGGGACGGGCGAAGCTTTCTTT.

This chain joins TRBV6-6 and TRBJ2-7; 10 nucleotides agree with TRBD2. The length of the CDR3 is 15 residues. J lost 0 bases, V lost 7 bases, and 6 bases had no gene match. CDR1 is MNHNY and CDR2 is SVGAGI in the germline V gene (reference sequence). The CDR3 spells CASTDSGGSSYEQYF. CDR3 nucleotide sequence: TGTGCCAGCACTGATAGCGGGGGGAGCTCCTACGAGCAGTACTTC.

The chain uses TRBV6-5 and TRBJ2-2; D uncertain. Germline CDR1 reads MNHEY; CDR2 reads SVGAGI. Trimming removed 6 bases at V and 5 bases at J, with 10 bases between. The CDR3 totals 13 residues. The CDR3 protein is CASSPSATGELFF. CDR3 nucleotides: TGTGCCAGCAGCCCCAGCGCGACCGGGGAGCTGTTTTTT.

The chain has TRBV5-1 and TRBJ1-1; D is unclear. V was clipped by 0 bases and J by 1 base, with 7 bases between them. Germline V gives CDR1 SGHRS, CDR2 YFSETQ. CDR3 length: 14 amino acids. The CDR3 DNA is TGCGCCAGCAGCTTGGTTCCCAAGAACACTGAAGCTTTCTTT. This encodes CASSLVPKNTEAFF.

This clone was counted once. Within the sample, other DNA sequences also encode this same CDR3. The gene calls are TRBV30 and TRBJ1-1; D unclear. Germline assignment: CDR1 GTSNPN and CDR2 SVGIG (reference sequence). Trimming took off 1 base at V and 5 bases at J, with 11 bases between the two ends. The CDR3 extends over 13 amino acids. The CDR3: CAWSGGSLTEAFF. The CDR3 DNA sequence: TGTGCCTGGAGTGGAGGTAGTTTGACTGAAGCTTTCTTT.

The chain couples TRBV18 to TRBJ1-5; D ambiguous. V was shortened by 2 bases and J by 5 bases, with 7 bases between the two germline ends. Germline V gene lookup returns CDR1 KGHSH and CDR2 LQKENI. This CDR3 spans 13 amino acids. CDR3 residues: CASSPNFDQPQHF. The CDR3 DNA is TGTGCCAGCTCACCAAACTTCGATCAGCCCCAGCATTTT.

This chain connects TRBV7-9 to TRBJ1-1; no clear D. V shed 5 bases and J shed 4 bases, with 26 bases lying between them. The CDR3 is made up of 18 amino acids. Germline V gene lookup returns CDR1 SEHNR and CDR2 FQNEAQ (reference sequence). In nucleotides, the CDR3 is TGTGCCAGCAGCCGCACCGTTGGAGCCTTTCAGATTGGCACTGAAGCTTTCTTT. This translates into CASSRTVGAFQIGTEAFF.

The J gene is TRBJ1-5, the V gene TRBV6-1, with D unclear. V was cut by 3 bases and J by 2 bases, with 5 bases left in between. CDR1 is MNHNS, CDR2 SASEGT, per germline. This CDR3 is 13 amino acids long. CDR3: CASSDLGNQPQHF. As DNA, the CDR3 is TGTGCCAGCAGTGATCTCGGCAATCAGCCCCAGCATTTT.

The chain carries TRBV30 and TRBJ1-1; 7 bases align to TRBD1. V was pared by 0 bases and J by 5 bases, with 9 bases of the junction left unmatched. CDR3 length equals 15 residues. Germline CDR1 and CDR2: GTSNPN and SVGIG (reference sequence). The CDR3 DNA follows: TGTGCCTGGAGTGTACTAAGCAGGGGGATGACTGAAGCTTTCTTT. Translation: CAWSVLSRGMTEAFF.

The CDR3 nucleotides read TGTGCCAGCAGTCCCCGGGACAGGAGTAATGAAAAACTGTTTTTT. This codes for CASSPRDRSNEKLFF. This sequence joins TRBV27 and TRBJ1-4; 8 nucleotides align to TRBD1. CDR3 size: 15 residues. V lost 5 bases to trimming and J lost 4 bases; unmatched junction nucleotides: 6. The germline CDR1 and CDR2 sequences are MNHEY and SMNVEV (reference sequence).

This sequence joins TRBV2 and TRBJ1-2; D is unresolved. The CDR3 spans 13 residues. In germline, CDR1 is SNHLY, CDR2 FYNNEI. The V gene lost 4 bases and the J gene lost 6 bases, with 12 bases spanning the gap. The DNA for the CDR3 is TGTGCCAGCAGTGCCGCAGGTTTAGATGGCTACACCTTC. It translates to CASSAAGLDGYTF.

CDR3 bases: TGTGCCAGCAGCTTAGCCTTTGGGACAGGGGGGTACAATGAGCAGTTCTTC. It yields the protein CASSLAFGTGGYNEQFF. This chain uses TRBV7-8 with TRBJ2-1, with TRBD1 identical over 11 bases. The CDR3 is 17 amino acids. J lost 4 bases, V lost 0 bases, and 5 bases had no gene match. The germline gives CDR1 SGHVS, CDR2 FQNEAQ.

The chain has TRBV28 and TRBJ1-1; D perhaps matches TRBD1 (5 bases). The CDR3 length is 15 residues. From germline, CDR1 is MDHEN and CDR2 SYDVKM. V lost 4 bases to trimming and J lost 0 bases, with 12 bases between them. The CDR3 spells CASSSPGTVNTEAFF. In DNA form, the CDR3 reads TGTGCCAGCAGTTCACCCGGGACTGTGAACACTGAAGCTTTCTTT.

This clone was detected a few times. This chain links TRBV29-1 with TRBJ2-1, with D possibly being TRBD1 (7 bases). Trimming shortened V by 0 bases and J by 0 bases, and 12 bases separated the two germline ends. The CDR3 contains 16 residues. Germline V gene data show CDR1 as SQVTM and CDR2 as ANQGSEA. The CDR3 is CSVEDLQGGSYNEQFF. For the CDR3, the DNA is TGCAGCGTTGAAGATCTGCAGGGGGGCTCCTACAATGAGCAGTTCTTC.

This chain joins TRBV2 and TRBJ2-5; TRBD1 aligns across 10 bases. With 5 bases clipped from V and 4 bases from J, the junction kept 7 bases outside the gene matches. Germline V CDR1 and CDR2: SNHLY, FYNNEI. This CDR3 comprises 15 residues. CDR3 residues: CASSMGQGTVETQYF. CDR3 nucleotides: TGTGCCAGCAGTATGGGACAGGGGACGGTAGAGACCCAGTACTTC.